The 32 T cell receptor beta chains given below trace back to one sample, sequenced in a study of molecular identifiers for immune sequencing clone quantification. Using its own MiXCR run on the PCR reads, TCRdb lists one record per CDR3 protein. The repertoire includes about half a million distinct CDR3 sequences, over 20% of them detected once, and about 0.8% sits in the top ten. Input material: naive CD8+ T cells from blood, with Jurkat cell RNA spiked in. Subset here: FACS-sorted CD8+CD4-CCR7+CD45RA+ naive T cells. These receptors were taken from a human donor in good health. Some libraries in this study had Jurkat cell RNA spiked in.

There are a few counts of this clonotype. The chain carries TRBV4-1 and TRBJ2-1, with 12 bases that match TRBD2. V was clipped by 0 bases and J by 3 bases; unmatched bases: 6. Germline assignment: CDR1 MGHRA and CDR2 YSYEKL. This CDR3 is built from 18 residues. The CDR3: CASSQDSRTSGVYNEQFF. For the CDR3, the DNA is TGCGCCAGCAGCCAAGATTCCAGGACTAGCGGGGTCTACAATGAGCAGTTCTTC.

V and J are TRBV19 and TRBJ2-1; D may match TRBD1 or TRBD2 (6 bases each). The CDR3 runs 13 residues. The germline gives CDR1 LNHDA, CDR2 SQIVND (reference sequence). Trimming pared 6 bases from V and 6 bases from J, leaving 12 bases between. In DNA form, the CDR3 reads TGTGCCAGTAGCCGCGGAGGGGGCAATGAGCAGTTCTTC. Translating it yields CASSRGGGNEQFF.

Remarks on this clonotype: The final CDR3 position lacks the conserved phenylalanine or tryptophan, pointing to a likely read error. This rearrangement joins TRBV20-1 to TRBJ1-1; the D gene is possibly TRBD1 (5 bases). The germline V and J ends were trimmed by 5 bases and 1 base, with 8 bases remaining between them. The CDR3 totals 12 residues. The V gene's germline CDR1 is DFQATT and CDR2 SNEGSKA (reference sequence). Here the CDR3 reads CSASTGNTEAFS. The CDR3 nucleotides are TGCAGTGCTTCCACAGGGAACACTGAAGCTTTCTCT.

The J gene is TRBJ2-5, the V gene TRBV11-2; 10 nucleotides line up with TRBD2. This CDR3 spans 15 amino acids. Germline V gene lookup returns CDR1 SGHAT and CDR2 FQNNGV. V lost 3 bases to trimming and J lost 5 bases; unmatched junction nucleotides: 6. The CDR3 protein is CASSFGLADLETQYF. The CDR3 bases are TGTGCCAGCAGCTTCGGACTAGCGGACCTGGAGACCCAGTACTTC.

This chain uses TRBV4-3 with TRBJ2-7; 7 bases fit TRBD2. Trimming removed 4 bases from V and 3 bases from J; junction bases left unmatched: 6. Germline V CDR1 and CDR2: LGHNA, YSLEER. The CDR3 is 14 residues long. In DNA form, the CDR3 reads TGCGCCAGCAGCCCAAGACGGGGGGTCTACGAGCAGTACTTC. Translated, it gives CASSPRRGVYEQYF.

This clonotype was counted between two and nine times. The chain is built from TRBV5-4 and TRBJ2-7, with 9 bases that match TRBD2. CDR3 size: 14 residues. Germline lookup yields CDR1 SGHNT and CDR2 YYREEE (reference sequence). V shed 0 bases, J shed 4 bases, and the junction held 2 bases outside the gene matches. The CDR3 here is CASSLGGRAYEQYF. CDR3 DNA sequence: TGTGCCAGCAGCTTGGGCGGGAGGGCTTACGAGCAGTACTTC. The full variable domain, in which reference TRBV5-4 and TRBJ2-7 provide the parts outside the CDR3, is ETGVTQSPTHLIKTRGQQVTLRCSSQSGHNTVSWYQQALGQGPQFIFQYYREEENGRGNFPPRFSGLQFPNYSSELNVNALELDDSALYLCASSLGGRAYEQYFGPGTRLTVT.

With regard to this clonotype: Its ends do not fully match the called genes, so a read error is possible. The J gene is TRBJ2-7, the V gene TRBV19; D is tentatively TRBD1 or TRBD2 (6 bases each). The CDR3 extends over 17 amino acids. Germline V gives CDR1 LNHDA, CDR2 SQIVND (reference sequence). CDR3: CASRNFIGGQGSVCEGF. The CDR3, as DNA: TGTGCCAGTAGGAATTTTATCGGGGGACAAGGGTCAGTCTGCGAAGGTTTC.

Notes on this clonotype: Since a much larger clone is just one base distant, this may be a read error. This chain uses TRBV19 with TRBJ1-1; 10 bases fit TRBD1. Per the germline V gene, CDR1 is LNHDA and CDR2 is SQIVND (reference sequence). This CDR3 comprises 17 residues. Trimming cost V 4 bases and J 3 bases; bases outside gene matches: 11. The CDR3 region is CASSTGTGDYLDTEAFF. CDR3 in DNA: TGTGCCAGTAGTACCGGGACAGGGGACTATTTGGACACTGAAGCTTTCTTT.

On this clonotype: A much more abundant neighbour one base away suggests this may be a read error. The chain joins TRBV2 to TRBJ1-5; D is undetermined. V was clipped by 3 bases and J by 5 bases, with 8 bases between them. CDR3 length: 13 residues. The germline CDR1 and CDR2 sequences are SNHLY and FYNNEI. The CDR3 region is CASSDNLDQPQHF. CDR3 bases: TGTGCCAGCAGTGATAATCTCGATCAGCCCCAGCATTTT.

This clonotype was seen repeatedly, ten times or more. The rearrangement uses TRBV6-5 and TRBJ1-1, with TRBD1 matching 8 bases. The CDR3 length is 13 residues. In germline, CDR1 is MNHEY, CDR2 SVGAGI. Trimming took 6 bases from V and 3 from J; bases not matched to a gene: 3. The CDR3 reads CASRDRVDTEAFF. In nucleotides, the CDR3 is TGTGCCAGCAGGGACAGGGTTGACACTGAAGCTTTCTTT.

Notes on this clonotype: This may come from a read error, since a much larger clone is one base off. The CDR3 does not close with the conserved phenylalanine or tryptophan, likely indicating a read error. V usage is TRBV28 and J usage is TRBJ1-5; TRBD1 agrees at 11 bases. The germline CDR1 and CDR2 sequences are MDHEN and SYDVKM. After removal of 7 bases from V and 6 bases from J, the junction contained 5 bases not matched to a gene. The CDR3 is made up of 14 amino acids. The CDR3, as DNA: TGTGCCAGCAAGGACAGGGGGCTCGGTCAGCCCCAGCATCTT. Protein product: CASKDRGLGQPQHL.

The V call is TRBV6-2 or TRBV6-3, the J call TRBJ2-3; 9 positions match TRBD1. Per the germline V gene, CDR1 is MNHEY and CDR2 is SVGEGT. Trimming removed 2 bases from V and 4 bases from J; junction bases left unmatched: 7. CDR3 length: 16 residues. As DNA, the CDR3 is TGTGCCAGCAGTTACCTACAGGGGGCTGAAGCAGATACGCAGTATTTT. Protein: CASSYLQGAEADTQYF.

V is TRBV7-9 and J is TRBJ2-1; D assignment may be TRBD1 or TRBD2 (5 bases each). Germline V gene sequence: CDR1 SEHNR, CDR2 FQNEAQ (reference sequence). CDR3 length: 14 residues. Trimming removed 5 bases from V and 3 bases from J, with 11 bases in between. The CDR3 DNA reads TGTGCCAGCAGCAAAAGGGACCACTACAATGAGCAGTTCTTC. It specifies CASSKRDHYNEQFF.

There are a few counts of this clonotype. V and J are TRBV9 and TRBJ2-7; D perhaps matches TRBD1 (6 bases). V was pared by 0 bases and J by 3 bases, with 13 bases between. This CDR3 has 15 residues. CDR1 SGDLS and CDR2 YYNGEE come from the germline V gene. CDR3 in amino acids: CASSVDPGTIYEQYF. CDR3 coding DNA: TGTGCCAGCAGCGTAGACCCCGGGACAATCTACGAGCAGTACTTC.

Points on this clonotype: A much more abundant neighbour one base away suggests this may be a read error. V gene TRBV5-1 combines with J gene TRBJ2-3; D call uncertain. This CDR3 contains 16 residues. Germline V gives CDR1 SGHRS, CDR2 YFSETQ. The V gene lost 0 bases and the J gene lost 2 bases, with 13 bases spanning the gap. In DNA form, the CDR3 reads TGCGCCAGCAGCTTGGCACAGAGAGGTTCCACAGATACGCAGTATTTT. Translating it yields CASSLAQRGSTDTQYF.

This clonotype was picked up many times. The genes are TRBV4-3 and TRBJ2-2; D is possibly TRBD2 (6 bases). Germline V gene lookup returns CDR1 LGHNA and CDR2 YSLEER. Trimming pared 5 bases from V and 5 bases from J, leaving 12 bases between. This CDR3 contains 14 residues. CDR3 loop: CASSLLAGTGELFF. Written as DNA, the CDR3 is TGCGCCAGCAGCTTACTAGCTGGAACCGGGGAGCTGTTTTTT.

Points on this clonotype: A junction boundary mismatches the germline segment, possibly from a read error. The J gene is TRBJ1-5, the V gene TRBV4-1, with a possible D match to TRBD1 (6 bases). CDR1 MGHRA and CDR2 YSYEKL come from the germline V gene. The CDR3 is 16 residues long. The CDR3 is CASSQAGAGSNRPQHF. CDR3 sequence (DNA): TGCGCCAGCAGCCAAGCAGGGGCTGGGAGCAATCGGCCCCAGCATTTT.

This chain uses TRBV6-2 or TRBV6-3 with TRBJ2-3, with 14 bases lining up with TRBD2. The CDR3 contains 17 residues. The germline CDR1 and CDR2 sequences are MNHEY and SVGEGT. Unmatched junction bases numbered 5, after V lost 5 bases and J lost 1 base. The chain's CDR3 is CASSPGLAGVRTDTQYF. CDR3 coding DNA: TGTGCCAGCAGTCCGGGACTAGCGGGGGTCCGCACAGATACGCAGTATTTT.

This CDR3 is CASSQVFETQYF. DNA for the CDR3: TGTGCCAGCAGCCAAGTTTTCGAGACCCAGTACTTC. This rearrangement joins TRBV14 to TRBJ2-5; D uncertain. In germline, CDR1 is SGHDN, CDR2 FVKESK. Trimming removed 1 base at V and 5 bases at J, with 5 bases between. The CDR3 has 12 residues. Combining the CDR3 with reference TRBV14 and TRBJ2-5 gives the whole variable domain EAGVTQFPSHSVIEKGQTVTLRCDPISGHDNLYWYRRVMGKEIKFLLHFVKESKQDESGMPNNRFLAERTGGTYSTLKVQPAELEDSGVYFCASSQVFETQYFGPGTRLLVL.

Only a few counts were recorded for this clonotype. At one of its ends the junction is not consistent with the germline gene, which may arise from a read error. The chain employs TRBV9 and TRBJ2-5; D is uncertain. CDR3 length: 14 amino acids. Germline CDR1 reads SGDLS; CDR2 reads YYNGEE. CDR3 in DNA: TGTGCCGGCAGCGTAGGTAGCTACCAAGAGACCCAGTACTTC. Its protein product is CAGSVGSYQETQYF.

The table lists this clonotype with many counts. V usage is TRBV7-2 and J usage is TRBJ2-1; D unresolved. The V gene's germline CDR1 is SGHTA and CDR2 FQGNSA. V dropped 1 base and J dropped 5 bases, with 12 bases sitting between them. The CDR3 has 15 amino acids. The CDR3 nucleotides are TGTGCCAGCAGCTTAGTGTCCCCGGAAAACAATGAGCAGTTCTTC. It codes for CASSLVSPENNEQFF.

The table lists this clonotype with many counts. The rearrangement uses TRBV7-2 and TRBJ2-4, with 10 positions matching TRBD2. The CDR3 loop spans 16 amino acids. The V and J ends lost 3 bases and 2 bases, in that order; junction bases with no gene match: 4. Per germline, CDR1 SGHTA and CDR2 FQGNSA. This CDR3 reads CASSFSTSGSKNIQYF. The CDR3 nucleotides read TGTGCCAGCAGCTTTTCGACTAGCGGGTCCAAAAACATTCAGTACTTC.

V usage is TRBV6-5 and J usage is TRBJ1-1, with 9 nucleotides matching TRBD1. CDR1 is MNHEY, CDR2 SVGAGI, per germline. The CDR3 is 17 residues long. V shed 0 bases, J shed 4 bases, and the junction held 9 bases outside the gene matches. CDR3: CASSYSGTGTPSTEAFF. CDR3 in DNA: TGTGCCAGCAGTTACTCCGGGACAGGGACTCCGAGCACTGAAGCTTTCTTT.

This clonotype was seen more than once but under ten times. The chain's CDR3 is CSASETGGYYEQYF. In DNA form, the CDR3 reads TGCAGTGCTAGCGAGACAGGGGGGTACTACGAGCAGTACTTC. V gene TRBV20-1 combines with J gene TRBJ2-7; TRBD1 matches 9 bases. The CDR3 has 14 amino acids. Losses at the gene ends were 3 bases for V and 3 bases for J; bases not matched to a gene: 6. Germline lookup yields CDR1 DFQATT and CDR2 SNEGSKA (reference sequence).

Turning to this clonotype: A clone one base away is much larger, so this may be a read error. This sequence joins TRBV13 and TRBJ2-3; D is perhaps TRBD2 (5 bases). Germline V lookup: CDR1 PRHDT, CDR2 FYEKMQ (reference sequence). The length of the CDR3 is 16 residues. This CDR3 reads CASSPETGASIDTQYF. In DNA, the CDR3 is TGTGCCAGCAGCCCCGAGACGGGCGCTAGCATAGATACGCAGTATTTT.

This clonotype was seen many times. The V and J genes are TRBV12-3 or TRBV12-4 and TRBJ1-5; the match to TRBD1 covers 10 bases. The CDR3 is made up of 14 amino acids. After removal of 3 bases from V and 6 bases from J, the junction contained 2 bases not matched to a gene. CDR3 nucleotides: TGTGCCAGCAGTTTGGACAGGGGGGTTCAGCCCCAGCATTTT. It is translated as CASSLDRGVQPQHF.

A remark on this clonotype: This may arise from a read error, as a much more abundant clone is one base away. DNA for the CDR3: TGCAGCGCGGGGACAGGGACTTCCTGCGAGCAGTACTTC. It yields the protein CSAGTGTSCEQYF. The chain has TRBV29-1 and TRBJ2-7, with 9 bases that match TRBD1. Looked up from germline, CDR1 is SQVTM and CDR2 is ANQGSEA. The CDR3 runs 13 residues.

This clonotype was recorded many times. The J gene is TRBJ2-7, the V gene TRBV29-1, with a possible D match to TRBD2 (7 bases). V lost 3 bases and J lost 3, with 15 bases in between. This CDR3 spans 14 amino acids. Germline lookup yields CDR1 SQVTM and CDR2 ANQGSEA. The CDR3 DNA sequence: TGCAGCGTTGAGTCGGGGGGCCCAATCTACGAGCAGTACTTC. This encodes CSVESGGPIYEQYF.

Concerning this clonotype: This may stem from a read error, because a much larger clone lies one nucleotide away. CDR3 region: CAWAQGYGQYF. CDR3 coding DNA: TGTGCCTGGGCCCAGGGATACGGGCAGTACTTC. This sequence joins TRBV30 and TRBJ2-7, with D possibly TRBD1 on 5 matching bases. Looked up from germline, CDR1 is GTSNPN and CDR2 is SVGIG (reference sequence). The CDR3 is 11 amino acids.

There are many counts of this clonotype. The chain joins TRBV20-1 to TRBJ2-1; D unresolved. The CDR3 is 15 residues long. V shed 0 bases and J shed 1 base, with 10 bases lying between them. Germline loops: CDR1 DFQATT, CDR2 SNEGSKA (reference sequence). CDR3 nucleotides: TGCAGTGCTAGAGATCGGTCCTGGTCCTACAATGAGCAGTTCTTC. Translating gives CSARDRSWSYNEQFF.

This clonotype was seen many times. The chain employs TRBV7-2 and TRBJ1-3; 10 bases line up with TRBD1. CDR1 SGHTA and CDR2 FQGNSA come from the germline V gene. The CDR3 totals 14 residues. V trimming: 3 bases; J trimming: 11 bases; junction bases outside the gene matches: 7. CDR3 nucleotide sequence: TGTGCCAGCAGCTTCGGGACAGGGGTTCAGGCCATATATTTT. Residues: CASSFGTGVQAIYF.

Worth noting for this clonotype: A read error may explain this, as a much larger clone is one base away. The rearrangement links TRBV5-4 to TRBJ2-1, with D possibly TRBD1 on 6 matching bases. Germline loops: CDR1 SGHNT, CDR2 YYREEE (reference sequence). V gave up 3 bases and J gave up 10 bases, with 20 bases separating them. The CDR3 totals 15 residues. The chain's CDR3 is CASSSRQDRAYEQFF. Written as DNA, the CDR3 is TGTGCCAGCAGCTCACGACAGGATAGAGCCTACGAGCAGTTCTTC.